Following are 19 T cell receptor beta chains from one sample sequenced in a study of OX40 agonist ivuxolimab in advanced cancers. The protocol was immunoSEQ multiplex PCR, while the TCRdb copy is restricted to in-frame clones and leaves out a portion. The profile shows tens of thousands of clones, about 86% of them singletons. The specimen was CD4+ or CD8+ T cells sorted from blood, collected in a trial of the OX40 agonist ivuxolimab. Receptors were obtained from an adult with an advanced solid tumor such as melanoma, head and neck, liver or kidney cancer.

This chain connects TRBV5-6 to TRBJ2-3; no reliable D call. This CDR3 has 16 amino acids. Trimming pared 4 bases from V and 0 bases from J, leaving 15 bases between. CDR1 SGHDT and CDR2 YYEEEE come from the germline V gene. Here the CDR3 DNA reads TGTGCCAGCAGCCCCGGACCGCCGACTAGCACAGATACGCAGTATTTT. Translating it yields CASSPGPPTSTDTQYF. Looking up the rest from reference TRBV5-6 and TRBJ2-3 gives the full variable domain: DAGVTQSPTHLIKTRGQQVTLRCSPKSGHDTVSWYQQALGQGPQFIFQYYEEEERQRGNFPDRFSGHQFPNYSSELNVNALLLGDSALYLCASSPGPPTSTDTQYFGPGTRLTVL.

This chain links TRBV5-1 with TRBJ1-2, with D uncertain. CDR1 is SGHRS, CDR2 YFSETQ, per germline. Trimming removed 0 bases at V and 4 bases at J, with 10 bases between. CDR3 length equals 14 residues. The CDR3 spells CASSLGGDGYGYTF. Written as DNA, the CDR3 is TGCGCCAGCAGCTTGGGCGGGGATGGCTATGGCTACACCTTC.

The V and J genes are TRBV7-2 and TRBJ2-2, with 9 bases lining up with TRBD2. Germline CDR1 reads SGHTA; CDR2 reads FQGNSA. The CDR3 has 15 amino acids. V lost 6 bases and J lost 1; bases outside the gene matches: 3. As DNA, the CDR3 is TGTGCCAGCAGGCGGACTAGCGTGAACACCGGGGAGCTGTTTTTT. It codes for CASRRTSVNTGELFF.

This chain links TRBV10-3 with TRBJ1-1; possibly TRBD1 for D (6 bases). There are 16 residues in the CDR3. With 0 bases removed from V and 4 bases from J, the gap between germline ends came to 15 bases. Germline V gene data show CDR1 as ENHRY and CDR2 as SYGVKD. Written as DNA, the CDR3 is TGTGCCATCAGTGAGTCGGTAGTGGGACAACGCACTGAAGCTTTCTTT. This translates into CAISESVVGQRTEAFF.

The gene calls are TRBV19 and TRBJ1-2; 10 bases match TRBD1. The CDR3 extends over 15 amino acids. From germline, CDR1 is LNHDA and CDR2 SQIVND (reference sequence). V gave up 5 bases and J gave up 6 bases; unmatched junction bases: 9. The DNA for the CDR3 is TGTGCCAGTAGTGTTGGACCCGGGACAGGGGATGGCTACACCTTC. Translating gives CASSVGPGTGDGYTF.

This chain joins TRBV11-3 and TRBJ2-1; possible D gene TRBD2, 5 bases. The CDR3 length is 12 residues. Germline CDR1 is SGHNT and CDR2 is YENEEA. Deletions cut 4 bases from V and 7 bases from J, with 8 bases between. CDR3 DNA sequence: TGTGCCAGCAGCTCACTAGGAAATGAGCAGTTCTTC. This sequence encodes CASSSLGNEQFF.

The chain employs TRBV7-9 and TRBJ2-3, with TRBD2 matching 11 bases. Germline V gives CDR1 SEHNR, CDR2 FQNEAQ (reference sequence). CDR3 length equals 16 residues. V shed 0 bases, J shed 3 bases, and the junction held 2 bases outside the gene matches. Here the CDR3 DNA reads TGTGCCAGCAGCTTAGCAACTAGCGGGGGAACAGATACGCAGTATTTT. Translation: CASSLATSGGTDTQYF.

V and J are TRBV15 and TRBJ2-1; TRBD1 or TRBD2 may be the D gene (6 bases each). With 0 bases removed from V and 6 bases from J, the gap between germline ends came to 15 bases. This CDR3 has 16 residues. The germline V gene has CDR1 LNHNV and CDR2 YYDKDF (reference sequence). CDR3 region: CATSRDPGGSRNEQFF. For the CDR3, the DNA is TGTGCCACCAGCAGAGATCCCGGGGGCTCGCGCAATGAGCAGTTCTTC.

V and J are TRBV7-8 and TRBJ1-4, with a possible D match to TRBD1 (6 bases). In germline, CDR1 is SGHVS, CDR2 FQNEAQ. The CDR3 has 16 amino acids. Trimming removed 8 bases from V and 5 bases from J, with 21 bases in between. CDR3 amino acids: CASRLRGGQGNEKLFF. The CDR3 DNA reads TGTGCCAGCCGACTTAGAGGGGGTCAGGGGAATGAAAAACTGTTTTTT.

The J gene is TRBJ2-3, the V gene TRBV28, with unresolved D. This CDR3 has 13 amino acids. Germline-derived CDR1 and CDR2 are MDHEN and SYDVKM. V gave up 5 bases and J gave up 2 bases, with 8 bases separating them. The CDR3 DNA is TGTGCCAGCAGTCAACGAGCCACAGATACGCAGTATTTT. This encodes CASSQRATDTQYF.

This chain connects TRBV19 to TRBJ2-2; TRBD1 matches 9 bases. CDR3 size: 16 residues. V dropped 4 bases and J dropped 8; count of bases not matched to a gene: 11. Germline values: CDR1 LNHDA, CDR2 SQIVND (reference sequence). The CDR3 reads CASSSWDREASGELFF. CDR3 in DNA: TGTGCCAGTAGTAGTTGGGACAGGGAGGCGTCTGGGGAGCTGTTTTTT.

The V call is TRBV6-5, the J call TRBJ2-7; D unclear. The V and J ends lost 0 bases and 4 bases respectively, with 10 bases between them. CDR3 length: 14 amino acids. Germline assignment: CDR1 MNHEY and CDR2 SVGAGI. The CDR3 protein is CASSYSPVIYEQYF. CDR3 DNA: TGTGCCAGCAGTTACTCGCCGGTTATATACGAGCAGTACTTC.

V gene TRBV7-2 combines with J gene TRBJ2-2; D gene ambiguous. Between the trimmed V and J ends, which lost 1 base and 4 bases, there was a span of 7 bases. The germline V gene has CDR1 SGHTA and CDR2 FQGNSA. CDR3 length: 14 residues. The CDR3 DNA sequence: TGTGCCAGCAGCTTAGGGGGTACCACCGGGGAGCTGTTTTTT. Its protein product is CASSLGGTTGELFF.

This chain uses TRBV21-1 with TRBJ2-5. TRBV21-1 is described as a pseudogene. The CDR3 totals 12 residues. In nucleotides, the CDR3 is TGTGCCAGCAGCAAATGTCAGCCTTTCTCGTACTTC. This sequence encodes CASSKCQPFSYF.

This clone was found once. The chain is built from TRBV6-6 and TRBJ1-5; D gene uncertain. Germline V gene lookup returns CDR1 MNHNY and CDR2 SVGAGI (reference sequence). V was shortened by 0 bases and J by 3 bases, with 3 bases between the two germline ends. The CDR3 spans 13 residues. CDR3 nucleotides: TGTGCCAGCAGTTACTCCGACAATCAGCCCCAGCATTTT. It encodes CASSYSDNQPQHF.

V is TRBV28 and J is TRBJ2-7; D unclear. Trimming cost V 7 bases and J 0 bases, with 10 bases left between them. CDR1 and CDR2 from the germline V gene are MDHEN and SYDVKM. The CDR3 totals 13 residues. CDR3 in DNA: TGTGCCAGCAAGAACCCGGTCTCCTACGAGCAGTACTTC. Translated, it gives CASKNPVSYEQYF.

The V call is TRBV29-1, the J call TRBJ2-7; no clear D gene. CDR1 and CDR2 (germline): SQVTM, ANQGSEA. The V end lost 4 bases, the J end lost 0 bases, and 7 bases lay between the germline ends. The CDR3 contains 12 residues. In DNA form, the CDR3 reads TGCAGCGTTGCCCAGAGCTCCTACGAGCAGTACTTC. Translation gives CSVAQSSYEQYF.

This clone was observed once. The chain couples TRBV4-3 to TRBJ2-7, with D unresolved. Germline CDR1 LGHNA, CDR2 YSLEER. CDR3 length: 14 amino acids. With 1 base removed from V and 0 bases from J, the gap between germline ends came to 7 bases. The CDR3 loop reads CASSQGGSSYEQYF. CDR3 DNA sequence: TGCGCCAGCAGCCAAGGTGGCAGCTCCTACGAGCAGTACTTC.

The gene calls are TRBV18 and TRBJ2-5; D ambiguous. The germline V gene has CDR1 KGHSH and CDR2 LQKENI. V lost 2 bases to trimming and J lost 5 bases, with 3 bases between them. The CDR3 contains 11 residues. The CDR3 protein is CASSPDETQYF. CDR3 in DNA: TGTGCCAGCTCACCAGACGAGACCCAGTACTTC.